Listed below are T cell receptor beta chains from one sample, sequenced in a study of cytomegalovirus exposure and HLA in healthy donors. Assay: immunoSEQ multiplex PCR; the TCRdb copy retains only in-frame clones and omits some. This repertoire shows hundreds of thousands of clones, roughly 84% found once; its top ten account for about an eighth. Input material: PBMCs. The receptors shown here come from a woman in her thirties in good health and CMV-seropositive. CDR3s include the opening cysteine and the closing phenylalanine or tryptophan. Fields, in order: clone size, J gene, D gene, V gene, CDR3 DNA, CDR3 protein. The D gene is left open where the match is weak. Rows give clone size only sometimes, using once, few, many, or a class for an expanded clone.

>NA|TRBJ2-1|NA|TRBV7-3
TGTGCCAGCAGCTTAACCGCCACCTCCTACAATGAGCAGTTCTTC
CASSLTATSYNEQFF
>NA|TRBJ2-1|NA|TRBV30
TGTGCCTGGATACGGGGGAATGAGCAGTTCTTC
CAWIRGNEQFF
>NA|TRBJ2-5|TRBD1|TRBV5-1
TGCGCCAGCAGCTCACAGGGGGAAGAGACCCAGTACTTC
CASSSQGEETQYF
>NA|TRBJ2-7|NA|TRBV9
TGTGCCAGCAGCCCCGGCGGGAACCCCTACGAGCAGTACTTC
CASSPGGNPYEQYF
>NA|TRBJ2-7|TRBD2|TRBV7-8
TGTGCCAGCAGTCGAGCATCTAGCGGGCGGCTTCCCTCCTACGAGCAGTACTTC
CASSRASSGRLPSYEQYF
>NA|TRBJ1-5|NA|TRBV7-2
TGTGCCAGCAGCCCCCCGGGGGTTAATCAGCCCCAGCATTTT
CASSPPGVNQPQHF
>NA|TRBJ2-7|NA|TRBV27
TGTGCCAGCAGTTCGCCGTTGGGCGAGCAGTACTTC
CASSSPLGEQYF
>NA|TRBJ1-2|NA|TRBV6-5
TGTGCCAGCAGTGGACTAGACTATGGCTACACCTTC
CASSGLDYGYTF
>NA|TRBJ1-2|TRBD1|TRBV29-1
TGCAGCGTTTACCTGAATATAGGACAGGGACGTCACTATGGCTACACCTTC
CSVYLNIGQGRHYGYTF
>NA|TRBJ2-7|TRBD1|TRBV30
TGTGCCTGGGGGACAGTTTACGAGCAGTACTTC
CAWGTVYEQYF
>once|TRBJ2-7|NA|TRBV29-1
TGCAGCGTAGATGACAGCGTAAACCCCTACGAGCAGTACTTC
CSVDDSVNPYEQYF
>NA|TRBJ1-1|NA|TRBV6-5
TGTGCCAGCATACGGGGGATCAAGAACACTGAAGCTTTCTTT
CASIRGIKNTEAFF
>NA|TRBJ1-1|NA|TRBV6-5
TGTGCCAGCAGTCTTCAGGACCCGGGGGGCACTGAAGCTTTCTTT
CASSLQDPGGTEAFF
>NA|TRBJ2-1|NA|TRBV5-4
TGTGCCAGCAGCTTGGACGTGACAGCCAAACCCTACAATGAGCAGTTCTTC
CASSLDVTAKPYNEQFF
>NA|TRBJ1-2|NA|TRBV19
TGTGCCAGTAGGACCCTTCGCGACACCTATGGCTACACCTTC
CASRTLRDTYGYTF
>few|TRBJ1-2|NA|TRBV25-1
TGTGCCAGCAGCCGTGGAGGCATACCCACCTATGGCTACACCTTC
CASSRGGIPTYGYTF
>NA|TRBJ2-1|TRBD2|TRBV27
TGTGCCAGCAGTCCCCGGACTAGCGGGAGCTACAATGAGCAGTTCTTC
CASSPRTSGSYNEQFF
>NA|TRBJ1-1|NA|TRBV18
TGTGCCAGCTCAGAAGCTTTCGACACTGAAGCTTTCTTT
CASSEAFDTEAFF
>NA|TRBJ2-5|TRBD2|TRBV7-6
TGTGCCAGCAGCTTATCCGACAATTTTGAAGCGGGGGTGGAGGAGACCCAGTACTTC
CASSLSDNFEAGVEETQYF
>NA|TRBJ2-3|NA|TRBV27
TGTGCCAGCAGTTTATCTAGCGGATCCACAGATACGCAGTATTTT
CASSLSSGSTDTQYF
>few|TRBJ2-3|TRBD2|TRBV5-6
TGTGCCAGCAGCTTACCCCTAGCGGAGGAAACAGATACGCAGTATTTT
CASSLPLAEETDTQYF
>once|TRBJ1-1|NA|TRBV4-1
TGCGCCAGCAGCCAAGGTCAGGGGAGGGACACTGAAGCTTTCTTT
CASSQGQGRDTEAFF
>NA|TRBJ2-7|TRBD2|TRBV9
TGTGCCAGCAGCCCAGGGGGACTAGCGACCCACGAGCAGTACTTC
CASSPGGLATHEQYF
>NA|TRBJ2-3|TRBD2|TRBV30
TGTGCCTGGAGGGGAAACTCCGAAGCGGGACCTGCCACAGATACGCAGTATTTT
CAWRGNSEAGPATDTQYF
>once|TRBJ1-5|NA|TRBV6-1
TGTGCCAGCAGTGAAGTGGGGCAGTTCAATCAGCCCCAGCATTTT
CASSEVGQFNQPQHF
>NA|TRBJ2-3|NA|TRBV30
TGTGCCTGGAGTGTGCCACTCCGGGGCACAGATACGCAGTATTTT
CAWSVPLRGTDTQYF
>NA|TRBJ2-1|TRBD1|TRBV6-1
TGTGCCAGCAGTGTCAGGGGGCTCTCCTACAATGAGCAGTTCTTC
CASSVRGLSYNEQFF
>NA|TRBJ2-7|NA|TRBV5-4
TGTGCCAGCAGCTCCGCCGGGTCCACCTACGAGCAGTACTTC
CASSSAGSTYEQYF
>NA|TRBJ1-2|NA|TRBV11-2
TGTGCCAGCAGCTTAGGAGCGGACGGCTATGGCTACACCTTC
CASSLGADGYGYTF
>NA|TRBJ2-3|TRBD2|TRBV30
TGTGCCTGGAGTAGAGGACTAGCGGGAGTAGTAGATACGCAGTATTTT
CAWSRGLAGVVDTQYF
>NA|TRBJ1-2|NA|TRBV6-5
TGTGCCAGCAGAAAACCAAGGGGTGCTGGCTACACCTTC
CASRKPRGAGYTF
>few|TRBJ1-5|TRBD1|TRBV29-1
TGCAGCGTTGAAGAAGGAGGGGGCGGCAATCAGCCCCAGCATTTT
CSVEEGGGGNQPQHF
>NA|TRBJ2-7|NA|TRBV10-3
TGTGCCATCAGCAACCGGGACACGGCTTACGAGCAGTACTTC
CAISNRDTAYEQYF
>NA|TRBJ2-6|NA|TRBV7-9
TGTGCCAGCAGCGAGGCCGGTTCTGGGGCCAACGTCCTGACTTTC
CASSEAGSGANVLTF
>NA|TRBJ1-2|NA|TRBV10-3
TGTGCCATCACCAGGGATAGCGCGTCGCAGATTGGCTACACCTTC
CAITRDSASQIGYTF
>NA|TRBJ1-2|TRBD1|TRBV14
TGTGCCAGCAGCCAGACAGGGGAAGGCTATGGCTACACCTTC
CASSQTGEGYGYTF
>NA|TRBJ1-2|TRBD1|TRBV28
TGTGCCAGCAGTTCCTCCGGACAGGGGAGGAATGGCTACACCTTC
CASSSSGQGRNGYTF
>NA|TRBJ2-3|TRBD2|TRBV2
TGTGCCAGCACCCCGGGTAGCGGGAGCACAGATACGCAGTATTTT
CASTPGSGSTDTQYF
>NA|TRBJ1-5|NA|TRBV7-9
TGTGCCAGCGGAGAAGACGGGGGGGATCAGCCCCAGCATTTT
CASGEDGGDQPQHF
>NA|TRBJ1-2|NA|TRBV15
TGTGCCACCAGCAGAGAAAGGACGGCGAAAGGCTACACCTTC
CATSRERTAKGYTF
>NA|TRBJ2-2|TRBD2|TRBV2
TGTGCCAGCAGAGGAAGCGGGAGGGCCCTCACCGGGGAGCTGTTTTTT
CASRGSGRALTGELFF
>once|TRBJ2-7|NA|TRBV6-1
TGTGCCAGCAGTGAGGCCAGTCCCTACGAGCAGTACTTC
CASSEASPYEQYF
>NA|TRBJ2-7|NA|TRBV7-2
TGTGCCAGCAGCCCGCCCGGGGACGAGCAGTACTTC
CASSPPGDEQYF
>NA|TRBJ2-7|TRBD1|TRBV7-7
TGTGCTAGCAGCTTCGGACAGGGCTACGAGCAGTACTTC
CASSFGQGYEQYF
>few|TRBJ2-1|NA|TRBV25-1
TGTGCCAGCACCCAACCGGGCCTCAATGAGCAGTTCTTC
CASTQPGLNEQFF
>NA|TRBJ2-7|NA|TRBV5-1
TGCGCCAGCAGCTTCCGGGACGCCGACTACGAGCAGTACTTC
CASSFRDADYEQYF
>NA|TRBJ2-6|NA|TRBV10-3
TGTGCCATCAGTGAGTCAAGGTCTGGGGCCAACGTCCTGACTTTC
CAISESRSGANVLTF
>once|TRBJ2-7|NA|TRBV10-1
TGCGCCAGCAGTGAGTCAGGGCGGCCCGAGCAGTACTTC
CASSESGRPEQYF
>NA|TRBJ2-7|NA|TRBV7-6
TGTGCCAGCAGCACATGGAGTGGCGAGCAGTACTTC
CASSTWSGEQYF
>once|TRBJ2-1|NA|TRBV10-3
TGTGCCACGACAGAAAGCTCCTACAATGAGCAGTTCTTC
CATTESSYNEQFF
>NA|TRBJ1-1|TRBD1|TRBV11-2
TGTGCCAGCAGCTTGTGGGACAGCATGAACACTGAAGCTTTCTTT
CASSLWDSMNTEAFF
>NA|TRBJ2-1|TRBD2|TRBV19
TGTGCCAGTAGTATCAGACTAGCGGGAGTGGGCAATGAGCAGTTCTTC
CASSIRLAGVGNEQFF
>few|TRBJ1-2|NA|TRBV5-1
TGCGCCAGCAGCTTGGCATCATCAGGGAACTACACCTTC
CASSLASSGNYTF
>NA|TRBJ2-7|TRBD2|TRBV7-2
TGTGCCAGCAGCTTATTTCAAAGCGGGGGGTTCTACGAGCAGTACTTC
CASSLFQSGGFYEQYF